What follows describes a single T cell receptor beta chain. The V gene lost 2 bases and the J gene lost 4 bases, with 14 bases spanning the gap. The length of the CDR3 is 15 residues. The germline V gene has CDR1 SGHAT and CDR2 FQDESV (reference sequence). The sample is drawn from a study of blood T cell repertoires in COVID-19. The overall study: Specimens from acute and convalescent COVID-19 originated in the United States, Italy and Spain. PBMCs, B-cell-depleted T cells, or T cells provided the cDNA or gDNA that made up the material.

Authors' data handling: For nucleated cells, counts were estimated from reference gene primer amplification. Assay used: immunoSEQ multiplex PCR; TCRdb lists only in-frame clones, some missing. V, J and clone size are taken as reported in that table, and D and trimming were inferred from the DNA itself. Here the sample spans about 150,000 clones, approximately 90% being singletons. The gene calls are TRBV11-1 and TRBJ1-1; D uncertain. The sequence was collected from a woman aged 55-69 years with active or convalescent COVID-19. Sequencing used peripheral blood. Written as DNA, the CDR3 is TGTGCCAGCAGCTTAAGTGATGGGCTGGGCACTGAAGCTTTCTTT. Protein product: CASSLSDGLGTEAFF.